Listed here are 19 T cell receptor beta chains from one sample, sequenced in a study of beta chain features in type 1 diabetes. The study, taken as a whole, reports: Shorter TCRB CDR3s, moderately but significantly so, marked every one of the four CD4+ subsets in Type 1 diabetes patients.

Expressed TCRB transcripts were sequenced because the entire RNA isolate underwent reverse transcription. The data were produced by immunoSEQ multiplex PCR, yet TCRdb's version contains in-frame clones alone and is incomplete. This sample yields around 250,000 clones, of which approximately 15% are seen a single time; approximately 0.018% belongs to the top ten. Their cognate antigens are unknown. The sequenced material came from naive CD4+ T cells from blood. Source of these receptors: a young man with type 1 diabetes.

The rearrangement joins TRBV5-1 to TRBJ1-2; D uncertain. Germline V gives CDR1 SGHRS, CDR2 YFSETQ. The ends were cut back, 0 bases at V and 4 bases at J, with 16 bases in the middle. There are 16 residues in the CDR3. The CDR3 loop is CASSLAATQPIYGYTF. CDR3 coding DNA: TGCGCCAGCAGCTTGGCCGCGACACAACCTATCTATGGCTACACCTTC.

The gene calls are TRBV14 and TRBJ2-7; 9 nucleotides line up with TRBD2. V dropped 5 bases and J dropped 2; count of bases not matched to a gene: 7. The V gene's germline CDR1 is SGHDN and CDR2 FVKESK. This CDR3 is built from 15 residues. CDR3 nucleotide sequence: TGTGCCAGCAGCGCTGGGGCTAGCGGGACCTACGAGCAGTACTTC. Amino acids: CASSAGASGTYEQYF. Looking up the rest from reference TRBV14 and TRBJ2-7 gives the full variable domain: EAGVTQFPSHSVIEKGQTVTLRCDPISGHDNLYWYRRVMGKEIKFLLHFVKESKQDESGMPNNRFLAERTGGTYSTLKVQPAELEDSGVYFCASSAGASGTYEQYFGPGTRLTVT.

The V and J genes are TRBV15 and TRBJ2-7; a weak D match, TRBD2 (5 bases). The CDR3 totals 13 residues. Between the trimmed V and J ends, which lost 5 bases and 4 bases, there was a span of 12 bases. CDR1 LNHNV and CDR2 YYDKDF come from the germline V gene (reference sequence). CDR3 sequence reads: CATSVRTGYEQYF. As DNA, the CDR3 is TGTGCCACCAGCGTACGGACTGGGTACGAGCAGTACTTC.

This clone has a handful of counts. The rearrangement uses TRBV14 and TRBJ2-3; D gene ambiguous. The CDR3 is made up of 16 amino acids. The germline V gene encodes CDR1 SGHDN and CDR2 FVKESK. The V gene lost 0 bases and the J gene lost 0 bases, with 10 bases spanning the gap. The CDR3 here is CASSQDYQTSTDTQYF. DNA of the CDR3: TGTGCCAGCAGCCAAGATTACCAAACTAGCACAGATACGCAGTATTTT.

V gene TRBV19 combines with J gene TRBJ1-5, with 8 bases aligning to TRBD1. Germline CDR1 is LNHDA and CDR2 is SQIVND (reference sequence). The V gene end was trimmed by 6 bases and the J gene end by 3 bases; junction bases not matched to a gene: 10. There are 16 residues in the CDR3. The DNA for the CDR3 is TGTGCCAGTAGCGACCATACAGGGGGACCCAATCAGCCCCAGCATTTT. The encoded protein is CASSDHTGGPNQPQHF. The full variable domain, its missing parts supplied by reference TRBV19 and TRBJ1-5, is DGGITQSPKYLFRKEGQNVTLSCEQNLNHDAMYWYRQDPGQGLRLIYYSQIVNDFQKGDIAEGYSVSREKKESFPLTVTSAQKNPTAFYLCASSDHTGGPNQPQHFGDGTRLSIL.

This clone was counted between two and nine times. CDR3: CASSGPEEGQPQHF. The CDR3, as DNA: TGTGCCAGCAGTGGCCCAGAAGAGGGTCAGCCCCAGCATTTT. The V and J genes are TRBV25-1 and TRBJ1-5; no clear D. V was cut by 4 bases and J by 6 bases, with 13 bases left in between. The CDR3 length is 14 residues. Germline V CDR1 and CDR2: MGHDK, SYGVNS.

This sequence joins TRBV9 and TRBJ1-1, with 7 bases fitting TRBD1. Germline CDR1 reads SGDLS; CDR2 reads YYNGEE. CDR3 size: 14 residues. V was clipped by 3 bases and J by 2 bases; unmatched bases: 4. The CDR3 sequence is CASSETGTNTEAFF. CDR3 in DNA: TGTGCCAGCAGCGAGACAGGGACTAACACTGAAGCTTTCTTT. The whole variable domain, filled in from reference TRBV9 and TRBJ1-1, reads DSGVTQTPKHLITATGQRVTLRCSPRSGDLSVYWYQQSLDQGLQFLIQYYNGEERAKGNILERFSAQQFPDLHSELNLSSLELGDSALYFCASSETGTNTEAFFGQGTRLTVV.

The rearrangement joins TRBV9 to TRBJ1-2; 7 nucleotides agree with TRBD1. V was pared by 4 bases and J by 8 bases, with 8 bases of the junction left unmatched. The CDR3 contains 13 residues. Germline-derived CDR1 and CDR2 are SGDLS and YYNGEE. CDR3 DNA sequence: TGTGCCAGCAGCAGGGACAGTGAGGCGGGCTACACCTTC. Protein product: CASSRDSEAGYTF.

V gene TRBV7-2 combines with J gene TRBJ2-7, with 10 bases matching TRBD2. The germline V gene encodes CDR1 SGHTA and CDR2 FQGNSA. With V trimmed by 1 base and J by 3 bases, 6 bases remained unmatched. The CDR3 length is 16 residues. The DNA of the CDR3 is TGTGCCAGCAGCTTAGGAGCGGGGGGGGAGAGCTACGAGCAGTACTTC. This encodes CASSLGAGGESYEQYF.

The gene calls are TRBV29-1 and TRBJ1-1; 8 bases are shared with TRBD1. Trimming at V came to 5 bases and at J to 4 bases, leaving 9 bases not matched to a gene. This CDR3 has 14 residues. Germline V CDR1 and CDR2: SQVTM, ANQGSEA. The CDR3 bases are TGCAGCGTTTTACCCCAGGGGGCGCTCACTGAAGCTTTCTTT. It codes for CSVLPQGALTEAFF.

This clone showed up just a few times. The chain employs TRBV6-5 and TRBJ2-7; 8 nucleotides line up with TRBD2. After removal of 2 bases from V and 4 bases from J, the junction contained 10 bases not matched to a gene. The CDR3 runs to 16 residues. CDR1 and CDR2 from the germline V gene are MNHEY and SVGAGI. CDR3 region: CASSYRGLAKGYEQYF. CDR3 DNA: TGTGCCAGCAGTTACCGAGGACTAGCCAAAGGATACGAGCAGTACTTC.

The chain is built from TRBV18 and TRBJ1-3; D not resolved. This CDR3 spans 16 amino acids. CDR1 is KGHSH, CDR2 LQKENI, per germline. Trimming stripped 4 bases from V and 0 bases from J, with 13 bases between. The CDR3 reads CASSLDILNSGNTIYF. CDR3 DNA sequence: TGTGCCAGCTCACTAGACATCTTAAACTCTGGAAACACCATATATTTT.

In this sample, this clone turned up a few times. The chain employs TRBV7-2 and TRBJ2-4; D is unclear. V shed 5 bases and J shed 3 bases, with 11 bases lying between them. Per germline, CDR1 SGHTA and CDR2 FQGNSA. The CDR3 has 14 amino acids. CDR3 region: CASSMTRGKNIQYF. The CDR3 DNA reads TGTGCCAGCAGCATGACTCGAGGCAAAAACATTCAGTACTTC. The complete variable domain, with remaining parts taken from reference TRBV7-2 and TRBJ2-4, reads GAGVSQSPSNKVTEKGKDVELRCDPISGHTALYWYRQSLGQGLEFLIYFQGNSAPDKSGLPSDRFSAERTGGSVSTLTIQRTQQEDSAVYLCASSMTRGKNIQYFGAGTRLSVL.

This rearrangement joins TRBV30 to TRBJ2-5; D ambiguous. Germline CDR1 is GTSNPN and CDR2 is SVGIG (reference sequence). The CDR3 extends over 14 amino acids. Trimming stripped 0 bases from V and 4 bases from J, with 12 bases between. Here the CDR3 reads CAWSVQELPETQYF. CDR3 DNA: TGTGCCTGGAGTGTACAAGAACTACCAGAGACCCAGTACTTC. Variable domain in full (rest from reference TRBV30 and TRBJ2-5): SQTIHQWPATLVQPVGSPLSLECTVEGTSNPNLYWYRQAAGRGLQLLFYSVGIGQISSEVPQNLSASRPQDRQFILSSKKLLLSDSGFYLCAWSVQELPETQYFGPGTRLLVL.

This sequence joins TRBV27 and TRBJ1-2; 8 nucleotides match TRBD1. With V trimmed by 4 bases and J by 4 bases, 8 bases remained unmatched. This CDR3 is built from 15 residues. Germline V gives CDR1 MNHEY, CDR2 SMNVEV (reference sequence). CDR3 DNA sequence: TGTGCCAGCAGTTCCGGACAGGGATATGGCTATGGCTACACCTTC. It yields the protein CASSSGQGYGYGYTF.

The chain combines TRBV5-4 with TRBJ2-1; D unresolved. The CDR3 is 17 amino acids. V lost 1 base and J lost 0, with 14 bases in between. Germline V gene data show CDR1 as SGHNT and CDR2 as YYREEE (reference sequence). CDR3: CASSLPAAISSYNEQFF. The DNA for the CDR3 is TGTGCCAGCAGCTTGCCGGCGGCCATATCCTCCTACAATGAGCAGTTCTTC.

This clone was counted only a few times. At one end, the junction sequence differs from germline, possibly due to a read error. This chain connects TRBV14 to TRBJ2-1, with D perhaps matching TRBD2 (6 bases). The length of the CDR3 is 13 residues. Germline loops: CDR1 SGHDN, CDR2 FVKESK. CDR3 coding DNA: TGTGCCAGCAGCCATGGTGGTAGCGGCCCCAGGCTCTTC. Protein: CASSHGGSGPRLF. Using reference TRBV14 and TRBJ2-1 for the parts outside the CDR3, the full variable domain is EAGVTQFPSHSVIEKGQTVTLRCDPISGHDNLYWYRRVMGKEIKFLLHFVKESKQDESGMPNNRFLAERTGGTYSTLKVQPAELEDSGVYFCASSHGGSGPRLFGPGTRLTVL.

The chain recombines TRBV6-5 with TRBJ1-5; D is perhaps TRBD1 (5 bases). The CDR3 covers 15 residues. Trimming stripped 5 bases from V and 4 bases from J, with 15 bases between. In germline, CDR1 is MNHEY, CDR2 SVGAGI. As DNA, the CDR3 is TGTGCCAGCAGTAAAAAATGGGGGGAAAATCAGCCCCAGCATTTT. This translates into CASSKKWGENQPQHF.

This clone has more than one count but fewer than ten. The same CDR3 is also encoded by other DNA sequences in this sample. The rearrangement links TRBV5-1 to TRBJ1-5, with a weak D call TRBD1 (5 bases). CDR3 length: 15 amino acids. CDR1 and CDR2 from the germline V gene are SGHRS and YFSETQ. V lost 0 bases to trimming and J lost 4 bases, with 11 bases between them. The CDR3 spells CASSLAGVGNQPQHF. CDR3 bases: TGCGCCAGCAGCTTGGCGGGGGTGGGGAATCAGCCCCAGCATTTT.